The rows below give T cell receptor beta chains drawn from one sample of a study of neurological immune-mediated disorders. MiXCR was run by TCRdb on the 5' RACE reads, yielding one entry per CDR3 protein. Of about 21,000 distinct CDR3 sequences in the sample, 15% to 20% were seen once. Sequencing was done on a sample of CD8+ T cells from blood. These receptors were obtained from a woman aged 18-29 years with multiple sclerosis. The CDR3 runs from the conserved cysteine through the conserved F or W. Each record gives: V gene, J gene, D gene, clone size, CDR3 DNA, CDR3 protein. D genes are given only for firm matches. Part of the rows lack a size; the others show once, few, many or a class for expanded clones.

TRBV6-1	TRBJ1-2	TRBD1	.	TGTGCCAGCAGTCCCCGGGCGGGACAGGGGAGCTATGGCTACACCTTC	CASSPRAGQGSYGYTF
TRBV12-3/TRBV12-4	TRBJ2-1	TRBD1	.	TGTGCCAGCAGGAGGGGAACAGGGGGTGGAAATGAGCAGTTCTTC	CASRRGTGGGNEQFF
TRBV7-2	TRBJ1-2	.	.	TGTGCCAGCAGGTACAGGTCTTATGGCTACACCTTC	CASRYRSYGYTF
TRBV12-3/TRBV12-4	TRBJ2-7	.	many	TGTGCCAGCAGTCATGGACAGACCTACGAGCAGTACTTC	CASSHGQTYEQYF
TRBV28	TRBJ2-7	.	medium-sized	TGTGCCAGCACCACCAACTTGATCAGGGGCGAATCCTACGAGCAGTACTTC	CASTTNLIRGESYEQYF
TRBV3-1	TRBJ1-1	.	once	TGTGCCAGCAGCCAAGCAAACACTGAAGCTTTCTTT	CASSQANTEAFF
TRBV5-6	TRBJ2-1	.	many	TGTGCCAGCAGCCCGCAGGGGTTTGAGCAGTTCTTC	CASSPQGFEQFF
TRBV20-1	TRBJ2-5	.	medium-sized	TGCAGTGCTAGACATGAGAGGGAGACCCAGTACTTC	CSARHERETQYF
TRBV7-9	TRBJ1-5	.	many	TGTGCCAGCAGCTTAGGGGAAACCAGGGAACCCCAGCATTTT	CASSLGETREPQHF
TRBV7-2	TRBJ2-1	TRBD2	.	TGTGCCAGCAGCCGCCGGACTAGCGGGAGCAATGAGCAGTTCTTC	CASSRRTSGSNEQFF
TRBV7-9	TRBJ1-5	.	many	TGTGCCAGCAGCTTAGGAGGGGACAATCAGCCCCAGCATTTT	CASSLGGDNQPQHF